This is a list of T cell receptor beta chains from one sample in a study of T cells in Graves' hyperthyroidism and ophthalmopathy. Each CDR3 protein gets one entry after TCRdb re-called the multiplex PCR reads with MiXCR. Altogether about 640,000 distinct CDR3 sequences are present, 20% being singletons, with the ten largest covering 34%. Sequencing was done on a sample of blood. All receptors derive from a man aged 25-40 years with Graves' ophthalmopathy. The CDR3 runs from the conserved cysteine through the conserved F or W. D genes are given only for firm matches. Expanded clones get a size class; other rows say once, few or many, or leave the size out.

d_call	v_call	j_call	clone_size	cdr3_nt	cdr3_aa
.	TRBV7-2	TRBJ2-2	.	TGTGCCACCAGTGATTTGGAGGGCCGGAACACCGGGGAGCTGTTTTTT	CATSDLEGRNTGELFF
.	TRBV28	TRBJ2-5	many	TGTGCCAGCATGTATCGCGGGTACCAAGAGACCCAGTACTTC	CASMYRGYQETQYF
.	TRBV5-6	TRBJ2-1	few	TGTGCCAGCAGCTTTGGACTGATCAATGAGCAGTTCTTC	CASSFGLINEQFF
TRBD2	TRBV2	TRBJ2-3	.	TGTGCCAGCAGGGAGGGACTAGCGGGAGACGATACGCAGTATTTT	CASREGLAGDDTQYF
.	TRBV19	TRBJ2-3	.	TGTGCCAGTAGTATAATCGGGCATACGACCACAGATACGCAGTATTTT	CASSIIGHTTTDTQYF
TRBD2	TRBV24-1	TRBJ2-1	.	TGTGCCACCAGCTTCCCGGGACTAGCGGGAGCGAATGAGCAGTTCTTC	CATSFPGLAGANEQFF
TRBD2	TRBV28	TRBJ2-3	many	TGTGCCAGCAGTTTAGGGACTAGCGGGAGGGGCACAGATACGCAGTATTTT	CASSLGTSGRGTDTQYF
.	TRBV6-5	TRBJ2-1	once	TGTGCCAGCAGTTACAGTGGTTTAGAGGCTTACAATGAGCAGTTCTTC	CASSYSGLEAYNEQFF
.	TRBV7-2	TRBJ1-2	many	TGTGCCAGCAGCTTAGAGGGGGAACGCTATGGCTACACCTTC	CASSLEGERYGYTF
TRBD2	TRBV28	TRBJ2-6	.	TGTGCCAGCAGTTTTTCGGCAGGGACTAGCGCTGGGGCCAACGTCCTGACTTTC	CASSFSAGTSAGANVLTF
.	TRBV15	TRBJ2-7	many	TGTGCCACCAGCTTGGATAGGGCACGTACCCACGAGCAGTACTTC	CATSLDRARTHEQYF
.	TRBV19	TRBJ1-1	.	TGTGCCAGTAGTTGGAATAGGAACACTGAAGCTTTCTTT	CASSWNRNTEAFF
.	TRBV19	TRBJ2-7	few	TGTGCCAGTAGTATGACTAGATCCTACGAGCAGTACTTC	CASSMTRSYEQYF
.	TRBV27	TRBJ2-1	few	TGTGCCAGCAGTTCCGGGGGGTTCACAGGGCTCTCCTACAATGAGCAGTTCTTC	CASSSGGFTGLSYNEQFF
.	TRBV28	TRBJ2-2	.	TGTGCCAGCAGTTTGGCCAGTGAGGGGACCGGGGAGCTGTTTTTT	CASSLASEGTGELFF
.	TRBV10-1	TRBJ1-3	few	TGCGCCAGCTCAGGGACGGAAAACACCATATATTTT	CASSGTENTIYF
TRBD1	TRBV20-1	TRBJ2-2	.	TGCAGTGCTAACAGGGGCTCGAACACCGGGGAGCTGTTTTTT	CSANRGSNTGELFF
TRBD1	TRBV18	TRBJ1-3	few	TGTGCCAGCTCACCCGACAGGGCTCCTGGAAACACCATATATTTT	CASSPDRAPGNTIYF
TRBD1	TRBV15	TRBJ1-1	many	TGTGCCACCAGCCCGCGACAGGGCCCGAACACTGAAGCTTTCTTT	CATSPRQGPNTEAFF
TRBD2	TRBV7-9	TRBJ2-3	.	TGTGCCAGCAGCTTATGGTCCGGGACTAGCGGGAGGTCAAGCACAGATACGCAGTATTTT	CASSLWSGTSGRSSTDTQYF
TRBD2	TRBV28	TRBJ2-7	few	TGTGCCAGCAGCCCCTTGCGGGAGCCCTACGAGCAGTACTTC	CASSPLREPYEQYF
.	TRBV9	TRBJ2-6	few	TGTGCCAGCAGCGGCGGACAGCGTTCTGGGGCCAACGTCCTGACTTTC	CASSGGQRSGANVLTF
.	TRBV20-1	TRBJ2-3	.	TGCAGTGCCCAGACTGGGGACCCACCCCCAGATACGCAGTATTTT	CSAQTGDPPPDTQYF
TRBD2	TRBV6-4	TRBJ2-3	few	TGTGCCAGCAGTCCCGTAGCGGGAGATAAAGATACGCAGTATTTT	CASSPVAGDKDTQYF
.	TRBV11-3	TRBJ2-7	few	TGTGCCAGCAGCTTAGGATCAGAGGGCTTGTACGAGCAGTACTTC	CASSLGSEGLYEQYF
TRBD2	TRBV2	TRBJ2-7	many	TGTGCCAGCTCTCTGGAGGGAGGGCCATACGAGCAGTACTTC	CASSLEGGPYEQYF
TRBD1	TRBV18	TRBJ1-3	many	TGTGCCAGCTCACCGTTTCTTGACAGGGCTGGAAACACCATATATTTT	CASSPFLDRAGNTIYF
TRBD2	TRBV2	TRBJ2-7	few	TGTGCCGGGGGAGGGTCAATCGCCTACGAGCAGTACTTC	CAGGGSIAYEQYF
TRBD1	TRBV18	TRBJ2-5	many	TGTGCCAGCTCAACGCAAGGACAGGGGACCCAGTACTTC	CASSTQGQGTQYF
.	TRBV25-1	TRBJ2-7	.	TGTGCCAGCATTGGGCAGGGAAACTACGAGCAGTACTTC	CASIGQGNYEQYF
.	TRBV19	TRBJ1-5	.	TGTGCCAGTAGTATAGCGGGGAAGAATCAGCCCCAGCATTTT	CASSIAGKNQPQHF
TRBD1	TRBV5-6	TRBJ1-1	many	TGTGCCAGCAGCCCCGAAGGGGGCTGGAACACTGAAGCTTTCTTT	CASSPEGGWNTEAFF
.	TRBV7-3	TRBJ2-1	.	TGTGCCAGCAGCTCCTCGCCGGCCTCCCATGAGCAGTTCTTC	CASSSSPASHEQFF
.	TRBV30	TRBJ2-3	few	TGTGCCTGGAGTGCTTCTACCACAGATACGCAGTATTTT	CAWSASTTDTQYF
TRBD2	TRBV5-1	TRBJ2-3	many	TGCGCCAGCAGCTCGGGGGCTAGCGGGAGCACAGATACGCAGTATTTT	CASSSGASGSTDTQYF
.	TRBV7-2	TRBJ2-1	many	TGTGCCAGCAGCTTAGGTGACTATACGAATGAGCAGTTCTTC	CASSLGDYTNEQFF
.	TRBV20-1	TRBJ2-2	few	TGCAGTGCTAGGTCGGCGTGGGCGGAGAACACCGGGGAGCTGTTTTTT	CSARSAWAENTGELFF
.	TRBV3-1	TRBJ1-1	many	TGTGCCAGCAGCTCCAGGGGCGGGAAATCCATGAACACTGAAGCTTTCTTT	CASSSRGGKSMNTEAFF
.	TRBV7-2	TRBJ2-1	.	TGTGCCAGCAGCTTAGTCGCTGGGGGTTTTTGGTTCTTC	CASSLVAGGFWFF
TRBD2	TRBV20-1	TRBJ2-5	.	TGCAGTGCTGGAGATATGCGGGAGGGGACCCAGTACTTC	CSAGDMREGTQYF
.	TRBV6-1	TRBJ1-3	few	TGTGCCAGCAGTGAAGCGCGGGGAAACACCATATATTTT	CASSEARGNTIYF
.	TRBV20-1	TRBJ2-3	.	TGCAGTGCTTGGAGAGATACGCAGTATTTT	CSAWRDTQYF
TRBD1	TRBV27	TRBJ2-7	.	TGTGCCAGCAGTTTATCGGGACAGACACCCTACGAGCAGTACTTC	CASSLSGQTPYEQYF
.	TRBV28	TRBJ2-3	many	TGTGCCAGCAGCCGCAGGGGACGCCCTACGCAGTATTTT	CASSRRGRPTQYF
.	TRBV5-1	TRBJ1-4	.	TGCGCCAGCAGCTTGGAGAGGGGGACTAATGAAAAACTGTTTTTT	CASSLERGTNEKLFF
.	TRBV6-5	TRBJ2-2	.	TGTGCCAGCAGTTACTATGGTAGCGGGGAGCTGTTTTTT	CASSYYGSGELFF
.	TRBV6-2/TRBV6-3	TRBJ1-5	few	TGTGCCAGCAGTGACGGTTTCAATCAGCCCCAGCATTTT	CASSDGFNQPQHF
TRBD2	TRBV15	TRBJ2-3	few	TGTGCCACCAGCAGAGGGACTAGTCGTACCAAAGCAGATACGCAGTATTTT	CATSRGTSRTKADTQYF
.	TRBV12-3/TRBV12-4	TRBJ1-2	few	TGTGCCAGCGGCTTTACAGCTAACTATGGCTACACCTTC	CASGFTANYGYTF
.	TRBV15	TRBJ1-1	few	TGTGCCACCAGCAGGGGAATGAACACTGAAGCTTTCTTT	CATSRGMNTEAFF